The 15 T cell receptor beta chains presented below share a single source sample, sequenced in a study of blood T cell repertoires in COVID-19 (dated by TCRdb to about 2020). Library preparation was by the immunoSEQ multiplex PCR assay. In TCRdb, the immuneACCESS table is reduced to in-frame sequences with V and J assigned. These tables do not hold every clone; where another copy was compared, an unresolved V gene accounts for under half, and the others remain unexplained. The table for this sample lists roughly 180,000 clones; 81% of them were counted only once. The top ten clonotypes cover about 5.3% of the sample. Material: PBMCs or T cells enriched from blood (not recorded which). These receptors were obtained from a woman between 40 and 55 years old with acute COVID-19.

This chain connects TRBV15 to TRBJ2-1; 8 nucleotides line up with TRBD2. This CDR3 contains 17 residues. J was trimmed by 5 bases and V by 0 bases; bases with no gene match: 9. The germline CDR1 and CDR2 sequences are LNHNV and YYDKDF (reference sequence). As DNA, the CDR3 is TGTGCCACCAGCAGAGACCCAATGCGAGCGGGGGACAATGAGCAGTTCTTC. This encodes CATSRDPMRAGDNEQFF.

V and J are TRBV25-1 and TRBJ2-5; 11 positions agree with TRBD2. This CDR3 spans 17 amino acids. Germline V lookup: CDR1 MGHDK, CDR2 SYGVNS. V gave up 2 bases and J gave up 0 bases; unmatched junction bases: 5. The CDR3 loop reads CASSEKGTSGNQETQYF. Written as DNA, the CDR3 is TGTGCCAGCAGTGAAAAAGGGACTAGCGGCAACCAAGAGACCCAGTACTTC.

The chain has TRBV11-2 and TRBJ2-5, with D perhaps TRBD2 (6 bases). V was cut by 0 bases and J by 2 bases, with 16 bases left in between. Germline V gene lookup returns CDR1 SGHAT and CDR2 FQNNGV. This CDR3 is built from 17 residues. This CDR3 is CASSLDLSGGRQETQYF. In DNA, the CDR3 is TGTGCCAGCAGCTTAGATCTATCCGGGGGTCGGCAAGAGACCCAGTACTTC.

V usage is TRBV19 and J usage is TRBJ2-2; 9 nucleotides line up with TRBD2. Germline CDR1 is LNHDA and CDR2 is SQIVND (reference sequence). Trimming cost V 8 bases and J 8 bases; bases outside gene matches: 9. This CDR3 comprises 14 residues. Written as DNA, the CDR3 is TGTGCCAGTCTGTCGGGACTAGCCAGTGGGGAGCTGTTTTTT. Translated: CASLSGLASGELFF.

This sequence joins TRBV9 and TRBJ2-1; D is perhaps TRBD2 (6 bases). The germline CDR1 and CDR2 sequences are SGDLS and YYNGEE. The CDR3 totals 16 residues. V dropped 0 bases and J dropped 6 bases, with 16 bases sitting between them. The CDR3 loop reads CASSVVLGGGVNEQFF. The CDR3, as DNA: TGTGCCAGCAGCGTAGTGTTAGGAGGAGGGGTCAATGAGCAGTTCTTC.

This sequence joins TRBV18 and TRBJ2-5; TRBD2 might be the D (5 bases). CDR3 size: 15 residues. Trimming took 0 bases from V and 1 from J, leaving 9 bases between them. Germline V gene sequence: CDR1 KGHSH, CDR2 LQKENI. The CDR3 spells CASSPPAGSQETQYF. CDR3 in DNA: TGTGCCAGCTCACCACCGGCGGGCAGCCAAGAGACCCAGTACTTC.

There are a few counts of this clone. The rearrangement joins TRBV7-9 to TRBJ1-2, with TRBD1 identical over 8 bases. Per the germline V gene, CDR1 is SEHNR and CDR2 is FQNEAQ (reference sequence). The J segment lost 4 bases and the V segment lost 5 bases, leaving 3 bases of the junction unmatched. The CDR3 loop spans 13 amino acids. As DNA, the CDR3 is TGTGCCAGCAGCGACGGGACAGGCTATGGCTACACCTTC. It translates to CASSDGTGYGYTF.

J is TRBJ1-1 and V is TRBV19; D not certain. There are 14 residues in the CDR3. V was trimmed by 1 base and J by 7 bases, leaving 13 bases between them. Germline lookup yields CDR1 LNHDA and CDR2 SQIVND (reference sequence). This chain's CDR3 is CASSIVTGLVEAFF. DNA for the CDR3: TGTGCCAGTAGTATAGTAACCGGGTTAGTTGAAGCTTTCTTT.

The genes are TRBV3-1 (or the pseudogene TRBV3-2) and TRBJ1-4; the D is unclear. The CDR3 runs 13 residues. Germline-derived CDR1 and CDR2 are LGHDT and YNNKEL (reference sequence). The V gene lost 1 base and the J gene lost 5 bases, with 5 bases spanning the gap. DNA for the CDR3: TGTGCCAGCAGCCAAGGGCTGAATGAAAAACTGTTTTTT. Its protein is CASSQGLNEKLFF.

The chain is built from TRBV7-9 and TRBJ1-1; 9 nucleotides line up with TRBD1. The CDR3 covers 16 residues. V was clipped by 3 bases and J by 4 bases; unmatched bases: 9. Germline V gene data show CDR1 as SEHNR and CDR2 as FQNEAQ (reference sequence). This CDR3 is CASSFETGGRGTEAFF. In DNA form, the CDR3 reads TGTGCCAGCAGCTTTGAAACAGGGGGCCGCGGCACTGAAGCTTTCTTT.

This clone came up once. The J gene is TRBJ2-1, the V gene TRBV11-1; 11 bases agree with TRBD2. V trimming: 1 base; J trimming: 7 bases; junction bases outside the gene matches: 3. The V gene's germline CDR1 is SGHAT and CDR2 FQDESV (reference sequence). The CDR3 is 15 residues long. CDR3 protein: CASSLGLAGGNEQFF. CDR3 bases: TGTGCCAGCAGCTTAGGGCTAGCGGGAGGAAATGAGCAGTTCTTC.

CDR3: CASSDGGAGRDGYTF. CDR3 nucleotides: TGTGCCAGCAGTGACGGGGGGGCAGGGCGAGATGGCTACACCTTC. V and J are TRBV2 and TRBJ1-2; D may be TRBD1 (6 bases). V lost 3 bases and J lost 6, with 17 bases in between. The CDR3 contains 15 residues. Germline V gene lookup returns CDR1 SNHLY and CDR2 FYNNEI.

V gene TRBV5-4 combines with J gene TRBJ2-3, with 13 bases that match TRBD2. The CDR3 sequence is 17 residues long. CDR1 is SGHNT, CDR2 YYREEE, per germline (reference sequence). V was pared by 6 bases and J by 4 bases, with 11 bases of the junction left unmatched. This CDR3 is CASTRTSGSLSADTQYF. The CDR3, as DNA: TGTGCCAGCACCCGGACTAGCGGGAGTCTTAGCGCAGATACGCAGTATTTT.

This rearrangement joins TRBV29-1 to TRBJ2-4; 7 positions agree with TRBD1. The germline CDR1 and CDR2 sequences are SQVTM and ANQGSEA. The CDR3 extends over 14 amino acids. The V gene end was trimmed by 6 bases and the J gene end by 4 bases; junction bases not matched to a gene: 9. CDR3 sequence (DNA): TGCAGCGTCATCCCCGGGACAGCAAAAAACATTCAGTACTTC. It codes for CSVIPGTAKNIQYF.

This clone was recorded only once. The chain joins TRBV10-1 to TRBJ2-7; D perhaps matches TRBD2 (5 bases). The V and J ends lost 5 bases and 1 base respectively, with 12 bases between them. The length of the CDR3 is 14 residues. Germline V gene data show CDR1 as WNHNN and CDR2 as SYGVQD (reference sequence). CDR3 sequence reads: CASSPGGGSYEQYF. The CDR3 DNA reads TGCGCCAGCAGTCCCGGAGGCGGATCCTACGAGCAGTACTTC.